The 8 T cell receptor beta chains in this list originate from one sample, sequenced in a study of blood T cell repertoires in COVID-19. Repertoires were generated with immunoSEQ multiplex PCR, while TCRdb's copy carries only in-frame clones and drops some. The sample includes about 160,000 clones, around 93% of them seen just once. The sequencing input was peripheral blood. These receptors were collected from a woman between 50 and 59 years old with acute or convalescent COVID-19.

The chain uses TRBV9 and TRBJ2-1, with a tentative D call TRBD2 (6 bases). This CDR3 is 15 amino acids long. The V gene lost 0 bases and the J gene lost 2 bases, with 9 bases spanning the gap. Looked up from germline, CDR1 is SGDLS and CDR2 is YYNGEE. CDR3 coding DNA: TGTGCCAGCAGCGTAGGACTAGTTGCCTACAATGAGCAGTTCTTC. Its protein is CASSVGLVAYNEQFF.

This chain joins TRBV4-3 and TRBJ2-2, with a weak D call TRBD2 (7 bases). V dropped 4 bases and J dropped 0 bases, with 12 bases sitting between them. The CDR3 totals 16 residues. CDR1 and CDR2 (germline): LGHNA, YSLEER. The CDR3 is CASSPRGGANTGELFF. CDR3 in DNA: TGCGCCAGCAGCCCCCGCGGGGGCGCGAACACCGGGGAGCTGTTTTTT.

This chain links TRBV28 with TRBJ1-2; D perhaps matches TRBD1 (5 bases). Per the germline V gene, CDR1 is MDHEN and CDR2 is SYDVKM. The V and J ends lost 2 bases and 1 base respectively, with 8 bases between them. The CDR3 is 14 residues long. DNA for the CDR3: TGTGCCAGCAGTTTAGGACACGATAACTATGGCTACACCTTC. This encodes CASSLGHDNYGYTF.

This sequence joins TRBV18 and TRBJ2-1; 14 nucleotides match TRBD2. The V segment lost 5 bases and the J segment 9 bases; nucleotides outside the gene matches: 6. The CDR3 spans 15 residues. The germline CDR1 and CDR2 sequences are KGHSH and LQKENI. CDR3 coding DNA: TGTGCCAGCTCAGCGACTAGCGGGAGGGCCACTGAGCAGTTCTTC. It specifies CASSATSGRATEQFF.

The J gene is TRBJ2-7, the V gene TRBV27; 8 positions match TRBD2. This CDR3 region has 13 residues. The V gene end was trimmed by 3 bases and the J gene end by 7 bases; junction bases not matched to a gene: 5. CDR1 and CDR2 from the germline V gene are MNHEY and SMNVEV (reference sequence). As DNA, the CDR3 is TGTGCCAGCAGTTTTGGGGGCGGGAGGGAGCAGTACTTC. Encoded protein: CASSFGGGREQYF.

The V call is TRBV4-2, the J call TRBJ1-3, with D uncertain. Trimming pared 0 bases from V and 4 bases from J, leaving 13 bases between. The CDR3 totals 16 residues. Germline CDR1 LGHNA, CDR2 YNFKEQ. The CDR3 region has the DNA TGTGCCAGCAGCCAAGAAGGTCTCGGGATGGGAAACACCATATATTTT. It translates to CASSQEGLGMGNTIYF.

The rearrangement links TRBV6-1 to TRBJ2-3; D ambiguous. In germline, CDR1 is MNHNS, CDR2 SASEGT. Trimming removed 0 bases from V and 5 bases from J, with 6 bases in between. This CDR3 is built from 13 residues. CDR3: CASSEASRDTQYF. Written as DNA, the CDR3 is TGTGCCAGCAGTGAAGCTTCGCGAGATACGCAGTATTTT.

This chain joins TRBV3-1 (or the pseudogene TRBV3-2) and TRBJ1-6, with D unclear. Trimming shortened V by 4 bases and J by 0 bases, and 10 bases separated the two germline ends. CDR1 LGHDT and CDR2 YNNKEL come from the germline V gene (reference sequence). The CDR3 is made up of 16 amino acids. In DNA form, the CDR3 reads TGTGCCAGCAGCCTAGTTGCCCTCTCCTATAATTCACCCCTCCACTTT. Its translation: CASSLVALSYNSPLHF.